This T cell receptor (beta chain) was observed in a study of shared clonotypes between healthy human individuals. Overall study context: Contributing individuals were a couple of females and a few males aged 18 to 49.

This CDR3 has 12 amino acids. The germline V gene encodes CDR1 MDHEN and CDR2 SYDVKM. The V end was cut by 7 bases, the J end by 5 bases, with 12 bases between. In the case of this clone: Its antigen remains unidentified.

Study-wide results and limits: The represented genetic and exposure-history diversity was limited by the small number of donors.

Using immunoSEQ multiplex PCR, the repertoire was profiled, and TCRdb retains in-frame clones only, with some absent. The sample has roughly 500,000 clones; 60% to 80% are singletons. This clonotype was obtained from a middle-aged woman in good health. Some clones in this sample may be carry-over from other donors' samples. The rearrangement uses TRBV28 and TRBJ2-7; no reliable D call. The sample taken for sequencing was PBMCs. The CDR3: CASTVTQDEQYF. DNA for the CDR3: TGTGCCAGCACCGTGACTCAAGACGAGCAGTACTTC.